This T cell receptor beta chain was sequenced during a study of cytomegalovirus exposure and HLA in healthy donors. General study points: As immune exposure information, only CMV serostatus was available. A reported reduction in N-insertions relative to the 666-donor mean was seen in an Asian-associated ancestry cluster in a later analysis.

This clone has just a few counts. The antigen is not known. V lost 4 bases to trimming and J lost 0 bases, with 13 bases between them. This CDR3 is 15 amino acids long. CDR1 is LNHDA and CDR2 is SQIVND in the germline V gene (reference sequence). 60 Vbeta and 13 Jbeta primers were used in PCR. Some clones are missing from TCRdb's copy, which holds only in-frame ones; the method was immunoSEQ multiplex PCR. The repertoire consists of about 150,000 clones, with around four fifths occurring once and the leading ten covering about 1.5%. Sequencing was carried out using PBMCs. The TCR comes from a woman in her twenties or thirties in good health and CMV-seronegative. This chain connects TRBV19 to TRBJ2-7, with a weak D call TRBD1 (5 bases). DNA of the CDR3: TGTGCCAGTAGTACGACAGTGTCCCTCTCCTACGAGCAGTACTTC. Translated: CASSTTVSLSYEQYF.